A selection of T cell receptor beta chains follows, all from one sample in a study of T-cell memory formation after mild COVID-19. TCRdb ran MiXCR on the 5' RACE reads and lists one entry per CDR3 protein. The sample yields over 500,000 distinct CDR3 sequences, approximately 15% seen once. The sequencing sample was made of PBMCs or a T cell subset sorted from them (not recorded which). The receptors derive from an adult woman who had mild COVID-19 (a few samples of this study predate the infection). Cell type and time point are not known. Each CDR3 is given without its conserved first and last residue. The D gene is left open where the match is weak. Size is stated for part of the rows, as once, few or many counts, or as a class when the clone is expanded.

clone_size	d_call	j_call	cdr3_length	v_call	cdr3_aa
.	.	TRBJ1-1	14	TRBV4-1	ASSQDWSRVNTEAF
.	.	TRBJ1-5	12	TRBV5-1	ASSSQGLHQPQH
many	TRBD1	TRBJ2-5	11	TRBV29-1	SVGTAPGETQY
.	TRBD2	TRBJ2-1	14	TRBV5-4	ASSSGAGGGYNEQF
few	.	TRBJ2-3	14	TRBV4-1	ASSQEVRGSADTQY
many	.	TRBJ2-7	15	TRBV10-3	AISEWWDQVGSYEQY
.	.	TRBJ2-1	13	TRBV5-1	ASSPADLSYNEQF
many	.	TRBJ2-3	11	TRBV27	ASSLLGTDTQY
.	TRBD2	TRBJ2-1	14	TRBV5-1	ASSLEGEGLANEQF
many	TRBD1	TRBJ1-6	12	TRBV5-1	ASSTGQNNSPLH
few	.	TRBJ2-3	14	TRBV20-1	SARALGGGHTDTQY
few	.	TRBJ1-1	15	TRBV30	AWSVPGDPRRNTEAF
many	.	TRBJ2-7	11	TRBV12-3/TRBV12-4	ASSFRGSYEQY
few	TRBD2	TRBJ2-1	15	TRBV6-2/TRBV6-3	ASSLASGGAPLGEQF
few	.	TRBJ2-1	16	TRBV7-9	ASSFMVLAESSYNEQF
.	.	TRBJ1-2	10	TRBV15	ATSRDRGGYT
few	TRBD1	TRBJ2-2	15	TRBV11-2	ASSLDALRQGTGELF
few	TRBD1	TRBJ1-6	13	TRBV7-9	ASSPGGGPNSPLH
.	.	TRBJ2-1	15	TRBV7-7	ASSLGVATNSYNEQF
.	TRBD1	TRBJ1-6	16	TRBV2	ASSEALQGAAQNSPLH
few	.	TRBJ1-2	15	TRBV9	ASSVSPTGEPNYGYT
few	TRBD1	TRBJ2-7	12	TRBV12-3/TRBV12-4	ASSQQGMYYEQY
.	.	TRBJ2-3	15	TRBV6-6	ASNPNPTGSRSDTQY
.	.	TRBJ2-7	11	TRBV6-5	ASSSSARYEQY
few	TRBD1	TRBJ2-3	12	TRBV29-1	SVLDRAGTDTQY
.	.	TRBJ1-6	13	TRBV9	ASSGGPPGNSPLH
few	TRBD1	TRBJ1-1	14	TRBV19	ASRLGRGAWSTEAF
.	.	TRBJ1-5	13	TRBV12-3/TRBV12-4	ASSSTARVNQPQH
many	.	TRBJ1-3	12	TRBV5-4	ASSLEASGNTIY
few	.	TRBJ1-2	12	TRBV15	ATSRGTGNYGYT
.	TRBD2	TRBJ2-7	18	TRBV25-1	ASSGPRLAGVDWFGYEQY
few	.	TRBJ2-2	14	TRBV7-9	ASSFLWTESTGELF
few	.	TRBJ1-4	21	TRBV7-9	ASSLAWNWSRKRAQATNEKLF
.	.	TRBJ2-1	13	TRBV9	ASSVDGDSYNEQF
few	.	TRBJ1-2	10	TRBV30	ASSRVSYGYT
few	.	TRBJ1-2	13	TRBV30	AWSGRIGRAGGYT
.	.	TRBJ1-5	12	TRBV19	ASSIGGQNQPQH
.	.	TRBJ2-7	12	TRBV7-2	ASSPVGGDYEQY
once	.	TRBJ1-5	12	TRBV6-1	ASSEANSPGPQH
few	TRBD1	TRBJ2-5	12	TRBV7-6	ASSSYAGGETQY
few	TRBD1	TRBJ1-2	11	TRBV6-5	ASSRRDRNGYT
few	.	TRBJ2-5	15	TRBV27	ASSPPWAFPARETQY
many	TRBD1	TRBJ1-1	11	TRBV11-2	ASSPTGGSEAF
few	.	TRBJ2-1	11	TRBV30	ASAQSSYNEQF
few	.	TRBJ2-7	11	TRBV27	ASSIGGGYEQY
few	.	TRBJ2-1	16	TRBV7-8	ASSLALSGTAGYNEQF
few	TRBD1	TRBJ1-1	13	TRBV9	ASSPGTGFNTEAF
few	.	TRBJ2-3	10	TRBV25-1	ASRTDPDTQY
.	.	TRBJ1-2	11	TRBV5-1	ASSLEGSSSYT
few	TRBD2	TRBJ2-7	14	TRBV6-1	ASRRGERGPTYEQY
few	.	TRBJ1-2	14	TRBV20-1	SARSHTLSGNYGYT
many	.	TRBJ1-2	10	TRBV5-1	ASSLDVFGYT
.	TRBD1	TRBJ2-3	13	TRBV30	AWSSRDRIPDTQY